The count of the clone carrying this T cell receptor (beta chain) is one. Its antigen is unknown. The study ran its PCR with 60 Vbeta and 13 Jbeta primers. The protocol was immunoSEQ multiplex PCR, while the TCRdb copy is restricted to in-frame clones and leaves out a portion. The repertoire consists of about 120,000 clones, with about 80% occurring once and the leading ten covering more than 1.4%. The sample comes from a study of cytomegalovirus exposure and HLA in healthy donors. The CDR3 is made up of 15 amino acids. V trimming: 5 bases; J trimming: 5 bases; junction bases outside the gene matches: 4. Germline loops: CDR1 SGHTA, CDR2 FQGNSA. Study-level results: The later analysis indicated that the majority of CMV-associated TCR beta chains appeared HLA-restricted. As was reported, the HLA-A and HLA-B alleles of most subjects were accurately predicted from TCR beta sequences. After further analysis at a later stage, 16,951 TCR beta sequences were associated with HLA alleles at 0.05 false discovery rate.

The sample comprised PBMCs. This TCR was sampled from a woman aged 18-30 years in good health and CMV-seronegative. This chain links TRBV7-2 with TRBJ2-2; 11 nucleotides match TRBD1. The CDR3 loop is CASSMGQGDTGELFF. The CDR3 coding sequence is TGTGCCAGCAGCATGGGACAGGGGGATACCGGGGAGCTGTTTTTT.